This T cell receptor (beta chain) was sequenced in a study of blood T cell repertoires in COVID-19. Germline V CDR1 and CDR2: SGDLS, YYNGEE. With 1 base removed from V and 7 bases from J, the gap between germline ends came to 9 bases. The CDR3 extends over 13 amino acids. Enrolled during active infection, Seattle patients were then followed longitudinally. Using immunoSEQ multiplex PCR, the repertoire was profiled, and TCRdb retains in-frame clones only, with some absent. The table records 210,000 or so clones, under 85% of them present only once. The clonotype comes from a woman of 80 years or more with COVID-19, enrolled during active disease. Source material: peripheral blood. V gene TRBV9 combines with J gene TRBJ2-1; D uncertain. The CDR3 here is CASSVMGRNEQFF. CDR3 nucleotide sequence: TGTGCCAGCAGCGTAATGGGCAGAAATGAGCAGTTCTTC.